Listed here are 27 T cell receptor beta chains from one sample, sequenced in a study of coeliac disease. Libraries were prepared by immunoSEQ multiplex PCR; TCRdb keeps only in-frame clonotypes and omits some of them. Here the sample spans fewer than 6,500 clones, around 62% being singletons. The sequenced sample was lymphocytes from the gut lamina propria. The receptors were sampled from a man aged 65-85 years with active celiac disease.

The chain couples TRBV5-4 to TRBJ2-7; 9 bases are shared with TRBD1. This CDR3 comprises 16 residues. Germline CDR1 and CDR2: SGHNT and YYREEE (reference sequence). V lost 3 bases and J lost 2; bases outside the gene matches: 9. The CDR3 DNA is TGTGCCAGCAGCTCGAAAAACAGGGGGCTCGCCTACGAGCAGTACTTC. Its protein product is CASSSKNRGLAYEQYF. Full variable domain (outside the CDR3, taken from reference TRBV5-4 and TRBJ2-7): ETGVTQSPTHLIKTRGQQVTLRCSSQSGHNTVSWYQQALGQGPQFIFQYYREEENGRGNFPPRFSGLQFPNYSSELNVNALELDDSALYLCASSSKNRGLAYEQYFGPGTRLTVT.

The V call is TRBV10-3, the J call TRBJ1-6, with 7 bases identical to TRBD1. Germline V gene sequence: CDR1 ENHRY, CDR2 SYGVKD. The CDR3 contains 15 residues. V dropped 4 bases and J dropped 9; count of bases not matched to a gene: 9. CDR3 protein: CAISGVDRDGSPLHF. In nucleotides, the CDR3 is TGTGCCATCAGTGGGGTTGACAGGGATGGTTCACCCCTCCACTTT.

The count of this clone is one. The CDR3, as DNA: TGTGCCTGGAGTGTGACAGGGCGCCAGCCCCAGCATTTT. Protein sequence: CAWSVTGRQPQHF. The V call is TRBV30, the J call TRBJ1-5, with 7 nucleotides matching TRBD1. Germline V CDR1 and CDR2: GTSNPN, SVGIG (reference sequence). Trimming at V came to 0 bases and at J to 7 bases, leaving 3 bases not matched to a gene. The CDR3 is 13 amino acids.

The chain links TRBV21-1 to TRBJ1-2; TRBD1, the table's D call, lacks a check against the DNA. TRBV21-1 is marked as a pseudogene. The CDR3 spans 20 residues. The CDR3 loop is CASDKGGGTGVHRGFYGYTF. The CDR3 nucleotides read TGTGCCAGCGACAAAGGGGGGGGGACAGGGGTCCATAGGGGATTTTATGGCTACACCTTC.

For this clone: The junction does not match germline at one end; this may be a read error. This sample also contains other DNA sequences that code for the same CDR3. The chain joins TRBV6-1 to TRBJ1-6; D possibly corresponds to TRBD1 (5 bases). CDR1 and CDR2 from the germline V gene are MNHNS and SASEGT. This CDR3 has 14 residues. This chain's CDR3 is CASSETGVNSPLHF. In nucleotides, the CDR3 is TGTGCCAGCAGTGAAACGGGGGTTAATTCCCCCCTCCACTTT.

In its sample, this clone was seen a few times. This rearrangement joins TRBV28 to TRBJ2-7; no firm D call. Trimming shortened V by 4 bases and J by 3 bases, and 13 bases separated the two germline ends. Germline V gene data show CDR1 as MDHEN and CDR2 as SYDVKM. CDR3 length: 14 amino acids. The DNA of the CDR3 is TGTGCCAGCAGTTCCCCTAATCATAACTACGAGCAGTACTTC. It codes for CASSSPNHNYEQYF.

The rearrangement joins TRBV6-5 to TRBJ2-7; possibly TRBD1 for D (6 bases). The CDR3 covers 16 residues. V lost 0 bases and J 3 bases, leaving 15 bases between the germline ends. Germline CDR1 reads MNHEY; CDR2 reads SVGAGI. This CDR3 reads CASSYSIGPQGYEQYF. In DNA, the CDR3 is TGTGCCAGCAGTTACTCGATCGGGCCACAGGGCTACGAGCAGTACTTC.

J is TRBJ2-7 and V is TRBV10-3; TRBD2 matches 9 bases. The junction had 10 bases not matched to a gene; V was cut back by 5 bases and J by 2 bases. Germline loops: CDR1 ENHRY, CDR2 SYGVKD. The CDR3 length is 16 residues. The CDR3 sequence: CAISPGMSGGTYEQYF. CDR3 coding DNA: TGTGCCATCAGTCCCGGCATGAGCGGGGGGACCTACGAGCAGTACTTC.

The table lists this clone with a count of one. The chain combines TRBV2 with TRBJ2-7; 8 nucleotides agree with TRBD1. CDR1 is SNHLY and CDR2 is FYNNEI in the germline V gene. V lost 7 bases, J lost 5 bases, and 7 bases stayed unmatched. The CDR3 has 13 amino acids. The CDR3 loop reads CASTRGLGHEQYF. Written as DNA, the CDR3 is TGTGCCAGCACCAGGGGGCTCGGACACGAGCAGTACTTC.

The chain joins TRBV27 to TRBJ2-7; 7 bases are a match to TRBD2. In germline, CDR1 is MNHEY, CDR2 SMNVEV (reference sequence). V shed 7 bases and J 0 bases; nucleotides not matched to a gene: 9. This CDR3 is built from 15 residues. The DNA for the CDR3 is TGTGCCAGCACCCAAGAGCGGGGCAGCTCCTACGAGCAGTACTTC. Amino acid sequence: CASTQERGSSYEQYF.

This rearrangement joins TRBV7-9 to TRBJ1-2; D is ambiguous. This CDR3 is 13 amino acids long. Deletions cut 4 bases from V and 2 bases from J, with 8 bases between. Per the germline V gene, CDR1 is SEHNR and CDR2 is FQNEAQ (reference sequence). The CDR3 spells CASSSSENYGYTF. The DNA for the CDR3 is TGTGCCAGCAGCTCCAGCGAGAACTATGGCTACACCTTC.

CDR3 sequence reads: CASSDPTTGAGYNEQFF. The CDR3 DNA is TGTGCCAGCAGTGACCCTACCACAGGGGCGGGTTACAATGAGCAGTTCTTC. V gene TRBV6-4 combines with J gene TRBJ2-1, with 7 bases matching TRBD1. Germline CDR1 is MRHNA and CDR2 is SNTAGT. J gave up 4 bases and V 2 bases, and 11 bases lay outside the gene matches. This CDR3 is built from 17 residues.

V and J are TRBV10-3 and TRBJ2-5; TRBD2 matches 11 bases. The J call may not be correct, given that the DNA end is closer to TRBJ2-7. Germline V gives CDR1 ENHRY, CDR2 SYGVKD. The length of the CDR3 is 15 residues. The DNA of the CDR3 is TGTGCCATCTCCGGACTAGCGGGTGACCCCTACGAGCAGTACTTC. Encoded protein: CAISGLAGDPYEQYF.

Regarding this clone: In this CDR3 the conserved last residue, phenylalanine or tryptophan, is missing, so a read error is likely. V usage is TRBV4-3 and J usage is TRBJ1-5; a weak D match, TRBD1 (6 bases). Germline CDR1 is LGHNA and CDR2 is YSLEER. The length of the CDR3 is 14 residues. Trimming took off 0 bases at V and 7 bases at J, with 10 bases between the two ends. The CDR3 reads CASSQDRQGQPQHL. The CDR3 nucleotides are TGCGCCAGCAGCCAAGACAGGCAGGGGCAGCCCCAGCATCTT.

This clone is a singleton in its sample. This chain links TRBV5-5 with TRBJ1-5; TRBD1 agrees at 7 bases. Germline CDR1 is SGHKS and CDR2 is YYEKEE (reference sequence). This CDR3 has 18 residues. V trimming: 0 bases; J trimming: 0 bases; junction bases outside the gene matches: 9. CDR3 region: CASSLVGGSANSNQPQHF. The CDR3 region has the DNA TGTGCCAGCAGCTTGGTAGGGGGCTCCGCAAATAGCAATCAGCCCCAGCATTTT.

The V call is TRBV6-5, the J call TRBJ1-1; tentative D call: TRBD1 (5 bases). Deletions cut 4 bases from V and 5 bases from J, with 11 bases between. The CDR3 totals 13 residues. The V gene's germline CDR1 is MNHEY and CDR2 SVGAGI. CDR3 coding DNA: TGTGCCAGCAGTTTACAGGTTAGGACTGAAGCTTTCTTT. Amino acids: CASSLQVRTEAFF.

This chain uses TRBV30 with TRBJ1-5; perhaps TRBD1 as D (5 bases). The germline V gene has CDR1 GTSNPN and CDR2 SVGIG (reference sequence). V was shortened by 5 bases and J by 0 bases, with 8 bases between the two germline ends. The CDR3 length is 13 residues. The CDR3 DNA is TGTGCCTGGGGGGCCGATAGCAATCAGCCCCAGCATTTT. Protein: CAWGADSNQPQHF.

The chain combines TRBV19 with TRBJ2-2; TRBD2 aligns across 10 bases. The trim removed 1 base at V and 6 bases at J, leaving 8 bases unmatched. The CDR3 has 17 amino acids. Germline V gives CDR1 LNHDA, CDR2 SQIVND (reference sequence). The CDR3 DNA sequence: TGTGCCAGTAGTATAGGAAGCGGGGGGGCCCGGTCCGGGGAGCTGTTTTTT. This codes for CASSIGSGGARSGELFF.

CDR3 sequence: CASSLPGGSDPDTQYF. CDR3 in DNA: TGTGCCAGCAGCCTCCCTGGCGGGAGCGATCCAGATACGCAGTATTTT. The chain couples TRBV6-8 to TRBJ2-3, with 7 bases identical to TRBD2. From germline, CDR1 is MNHGY and CDR2 SAAAGT. V shed 6 bases and J 4 bases; nucleotides not matched to a gene: 13. The CDR3 is 16 amino acids.

As to this clone: An end of the junction does not agree with germline; a read error may underlie this. The V and J genes are TRBV7-7 and TRBJ2-5, with a weak D call TRBD2 (6 bases). CDR1 is SSHAT and CDR2 is FNYEAQ in the germline V gene (reference sequence). The CDR3 extends over 13 amino acids. The CDR3 DNA sequence: TGTGCTAGCAGCTTAGCGGAAGCGGAGACCCAGTACTTC. It codes for CASSLAEAETQYF.

The V gene is TRBV5-1, the J gene TRBJ2-5; D is possibly TRBD2 (5 bases). The CDR3 sequence is 14 residues long. V lost 4 bases to trimming and J lost 4 bases, with 14 bases between them. Germline-derived CDR1 and CDR2 are SGHRS and YFSETQ. The CDR3 DNA follows: TGCGCCAGCAGCACAGCTAGCAACCGAGAGACCCAGTACTTC. This gives the protein CASSTASNRETQYF. Drawing the rest from reference TRBV5-1 and TRBJ2-5, the complete variable domain is KAGVTQTPRYLIKTRGQQVTLSCSPISGHRSVSWYQQTPGQGLQFLFEYFSETQRNKGNFPGRFSGRQFSNSRSEMNVSTLELGDSALYLCASSTASNRETQYFGPGTRLLVL.

The chain carries TRBV27 and TRBJ2-1; 14 positions agree with TRBD2. CDR1 and CDR2 from the germline V gene are MNHEY and SMNVEV (reference sequence). Trimming at V came to 2 bases and at J to 15 bases, leaving 9 bases not matched to a gene. The length of the CDR3 is 15 residues. The CDR3 loop reads CASSLRGTSGSRSFF. Here the CDR3 DNA reads TGTGCCAGCAGTTTAAGAGGGACTAGCGGGAGTAGGTCGTTCTTC.

This clone occurred once. V usage is TRBV9 and J usage is TRBJ1-1; 7 bases are shared with TRBD1. The germline V gene encodes CDR1 SGDLS and CDR2 YYNGEE. V gave up 0 bases and J gave up 5 bases; unmatched junction bases: 7. This CDR3 has 15 amino acids. The chain's CDR3 is CASSVEAGGGTEAFF. The CDR3 DNA follows: TGTGCCAGCAGCGTAGAGGCAGGGGGAGGTACTGAAGCTTTCTTT.

The J gene is TRBJ2-2, the V gene TRBV19; the D is unclear. This CDR3 comprises 13 residues. The V gene lost 5 bases and the J gene lost 4 bases, with 8 bases spanning the gap. The germline V gene encodes CDR1 LNHDA and CDR2 SQIVND (reference sequence). The CDR3 sequence: CASSSQSTGELFF. CDR3 bases: TGTGCCAGTAGTTCACAGAGCACCGGGGAGCTGTTTTTT. Full variable domain (remainder filled in from reference TRBV19 and TRBJ2-2): DGGITQSPKYLFRKEGQNVTLSCEQNLNHDAMYWYRQDPGQGLRLIYYSQIVNDFQKGDIAEGYSVSREKKESFPLTVTSAQKNPTAFYLCASSSQSTGELFFGEGSRLTVL.

The chain has TRBV7-8 and TRBJ2-5; 8 positions match TRBD1. Germline-derived CDR1 and CDR2 are SGHVS and FQNEAQ. The CDR3 loop spans 17 amino acids. The junction had 15 bases not matched to a gene; V was cut back by 4 bases and J by 5 bases. The CDR3, as DNA: TGTGCCAGCAGCTCAACCCTCGGACAGGGTCTAGGTGAGACCCAGTACTTC. Translation: CASSSTLGQGLGETQYF.

This sequence joins TRBV6-1 and TRBJ2-3, with a possible D match to TRBD2 (5 bases). The length of the CDR3 is 14 residues. The germline V and J ends were trimmed by 6 bases and 4 bases, with 14 bases remaining between them. The germline CDR1 and CDR2 sequences are MNHNS and SASEGT. The CDR3 here is CASRQRLDSDTQYF. In nucleotides, the CDR3 is TGTGCCAGCAGACAGCGGTTAGATTCAGATACGCAGTATTTT.

This sequence joins TRBV28 and TRBJ1-6, with 7 bases that match TRBD1. V lost 8 bases and J lost 3; bases outside the gene matches: 13. The CDR3 loop spans 17 amino acids. The V gene's germline CDR1 is MDHEN and CDR2 SYDVKM. This CDR3 reads CASFGGDREIYNSPLHF. In DNA, the CDR3 is TGTGCCAGCTTCGGGGGCGACAGGGAGATCTATAATTCACCCCTCCACTTT.